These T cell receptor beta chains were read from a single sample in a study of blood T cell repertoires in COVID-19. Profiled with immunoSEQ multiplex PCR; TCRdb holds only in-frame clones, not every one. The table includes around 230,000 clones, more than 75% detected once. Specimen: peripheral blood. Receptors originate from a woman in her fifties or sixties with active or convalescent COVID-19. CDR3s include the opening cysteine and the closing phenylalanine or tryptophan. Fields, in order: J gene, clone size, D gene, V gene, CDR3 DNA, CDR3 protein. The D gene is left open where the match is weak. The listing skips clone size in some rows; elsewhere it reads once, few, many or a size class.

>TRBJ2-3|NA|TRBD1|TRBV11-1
TGTGCCAGCAGTGCGACAGGGTCAAGGGATACGCAGTATTTT
CASSATGSRDTQYF
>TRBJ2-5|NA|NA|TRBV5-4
TGTGCCAGCAGACTAAGGACAGAAGAGACCCAGTACTTC
CASRLRTEETQYF
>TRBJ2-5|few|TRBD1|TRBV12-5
TGTGCTAGTGGTTTGGTACGGGGACAGGGAGGGTTGGAGACCCAGTACTTC
CASGLVRGQGGLETQYF
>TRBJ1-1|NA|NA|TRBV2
TGTGCCAGCAGTGTGCGGGGGACGGACACTGAAGCTTTCTTT
CASSVRGTDTEAFF
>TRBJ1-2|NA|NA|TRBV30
TGTGCCTGGAACCTACAGGGAGCGGAGAGGGGCTACACCTTC
CAWNLQGAERGYTF
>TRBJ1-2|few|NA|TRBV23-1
TGCGCCAGCAGTCAATCCGGCAGGGATTATACCTTC
CASSQSGRDYTF
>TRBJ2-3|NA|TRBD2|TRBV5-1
TGCGCCAGCAGCTTGAGTGTCGGGGGGGGCACCCCAGATACGCAGTATTTT
CASSLSVGGGTPDTQYF
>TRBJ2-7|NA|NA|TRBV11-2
TGTGCCAGCAGCTTACAGGGCTCCTACGAGCAGTACTTC
CASSLQGSYEQYF
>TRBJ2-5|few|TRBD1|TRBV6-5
TGTGCCAGCAGGTTGACAGGGACCCAAGAGACCCAGTACTTC
CASRLTGTQETQYF
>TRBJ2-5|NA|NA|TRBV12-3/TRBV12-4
TGTGCCAGCAGTGGACAGTACCTCTGGACCCAGTACTTC
CASSGQYLWTQYF
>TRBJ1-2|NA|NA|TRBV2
TGTGCCAGCAGTGAAGCGCGGACAGCTCGTGGCTACACCTTC
CASSEARTARGYTF
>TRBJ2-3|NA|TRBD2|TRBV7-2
TGTGCCAGCAGCACCTACAGCGGGGGAAGTAATACGCAGTATTTT
CASSTYSGGSNTQYF
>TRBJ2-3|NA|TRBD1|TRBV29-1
TGCAGCGCTGGACAGGGTATTAGGAATACGCAGTATTTT
CSAGQGIRNTQYF
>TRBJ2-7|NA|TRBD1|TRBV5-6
TGTGCCAGCAGCTTGCTGGGGACAGGGGTAGCCTACGAGCAGTACTTC
CASSLLGTGVAYEQYF
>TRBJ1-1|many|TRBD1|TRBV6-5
TGTGCCAGCAGCCGGGGACAGGGGAGGGCTTTCTTT
CASSRGQGRAFF
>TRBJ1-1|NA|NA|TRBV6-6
TGTGCCAGCAGTTACAACGCCAACCAGGGAAACGCTGAAGCTTTCTTT
CASSYNANQGNAEAFF